This T cell receptor (beta chain) stems from a study of blood T cell repertoires in COVID-19. There are 13 residues in the CDR3. Germline V gives CDR1 SEHNR, CDR2 FQNEAQ (reference sequence). V lost 5 bases to trimming and J lost 3 bases, with 7 bases between them. Measured with immunoSEQ multiplex PCR; TCRdb has only the in-frame clones, and not every one. The profile shows approximately 80,000 clones, about 90% of them singletons. The sequenced sample consisted of peripheral blood. This sequence joins TRBV7-9 and TRBJ2-2; D unclear. The sequence derives from a woman between 50 and 59 years old in a cohort sampled during active COVID-19. In DNA, the CDR3 is TGTGCCAGCAGCCAACAGCACACCGGGGAGCTGTTTTTT. It encodes CASSQQHTGELFF. Combining the CDR3 with reference TRBV7-9 and TRBJ2-2 gives the whole variable domain DTGVSQNPRHKITKRGQNVTFRCDPISEHNRLYWYRQTLGQGPEFLTYFQNEAQLEKSRLLSDRFSAERPKGSFSTLEIQRTEQGDSAMYLCASSQQHTGELFFGEGSRLTVL.